The T cell receptor beta chain under discussion was sequenced for a study of blood T cell repertoires in COVID-19. Germline V lookup: CDR1 SGHTA, CDR2 FQGTGA. V was cut by 5 bases and J by 1 base, with 8 bases left in between. CDR3 length: 13 residues. In the source study's methods: Reference gene primer amplification gave estimated nucleated cell counts. Sequencing used immunoSEQ multiplex PCR; TCRdb keeps in-frame clones, though not all of them. That table gives V, J and clone size, and the DNA gave D and trimming. Altogether 200,000 to 250,000 clones are present, approximately 84% being singletons, with the ten largest covering 1.8%.

The origin of this receptor is a man in his 60s who had recovered from COVID-19. The genes are TRBV7-3 and TRBJ1-1; D is undetermined. The sequencing sample was made of PBMCs or T cells enriched from blood (not recorded which). The CDR3 sequence: CASSAAGNTEAFF. CDR3 nucleotide sequence: TGTGCCAGCAGCGCCGCAGGGAACACTGAAGCTTTCTTT.